The rows below give T cell receptor beta chains drawn from one sample of a study of cytomegalovirus exposure and HLA in healthy donors. Using immunoSEQ multiplex PCR, the repertoire was profiled, and TCRdb retains in-frame clones only, with some absent. The sample consists of 150,000 or so clones, 82% of them appearing once. The sample taken for sequencing was PBMCs. The receptors here all came from a woman aged 45-65 years in good health and CMV-seropositive. CDR3s include the opening cysteine and the closing phenylalanine or tryptophan. Fields, in order: D gene, V gene, J gene, clone size, CDR3 DNA, CDR3 protein. The D gene is left open where the match is weak. A row's size may be missing; if present it is once, few, many or a size class.

>TRBD1|TRBV11-2|TRBJ1-2|.
TGTGCCAGCAGCCTGACAGGGTTTACCTATGGCTACACCTTC
CASSLTGFTYGYTF
>TRBD1|TRBV7-2|TRBJ1-2|.
TGTGCCAGCAGCTTAGCGGGGACAGTTGGCTACACCTTC
CASSLAGTVGYTF
>TRBD2|TRBV11-2|TRBJ2-1|.
TGTGCCAGCAGCTCCGGGGGGGACAACTACAATGAGCAGTTCTTC
CASSSGGDNYNEQFF
>TRBD1|TRBV7-9|TRBJ1-2|.
TGTTCCAGCAGCTTGGCCGGGACAGGGGTTCATGGCTACACCTTC
CSSSLAGTGVHGYTF
>.|TRBV4-2|TRBJ1-1|.
TGTGCCAGCAGCCAGGGGGGTAACACTGAAGCTTTCTTT
CASSQGGNTEAFF
>.|TRBV5-8|TRBJ1-2|.
TGTGCCAGCAGCTTGGAAACCCTACCGTATGGCTACACCTTC
CASSLETLPYGYTF
>.|TRBV6-1|TRBJ2-7|once
TGTGCCAGCAGTAAGACAGCCTACGAGCAGTACTTC
CASSKTAYEQYF
>.|TRBV2|TRBJ2-2|.
TGTGCCAGCAGTGATAGAGGGGGGAACACCGGGGAGCTGTTTTTT
CASSDRGGNTGELFF
>TRBD1|TRBV9|TRBJ1-2|.
TGTGCCAGCACCGCGACCGGGACAGGGGTTTATTATGGCTACACCTTC
CASTATGTGVYYGYTF
>TRBD2|TRBV18|TRBJ2-1|.
TGTGCCAGCTCACCGACTAGCGGGGAGTACAATGAGCAGTTCTTC
CASSPTSGEYNEQFF
>TRBD1|TRBV7-2|TRBJ1-1|once
TGTGCCAGCAGCGTACAGGGGGGGGACACTGAAGCTTTCTTT
CASSVQGGDTEAFF
>TRBD1|TRBV9|TRBJ2-1|once
TGTGCCAGCAGCCCCCAGGACAGGGTACGAAACAATGAGCAGTTCTTC
CASSPQDRVRNNEQFF
>TRBD1|TRBV7-8|TRBJ2-7|.
TGTGCCAGCAGCCCGGTCCAGGGGGCTTACGAGCAGTACTTC
CASSPVQGAYEQYF
>.|TRBV6-1|TRBJ1-2|.
TGTGCCAGCAGTGAAGTTACGGCAGGCAGTTATGGCTACACCTTC
CASSEVTAGSYGYTF
>TRBD1|TRBV7-6|TRBJ1-5|.
TGTGCCAGCAGCCTTGAACAGGGGTTTAATCAGCCCCAGCATTTT
CASSLEQGFNQPQHF
>TRBD1|TRBV18|TRBJ2-7|.
TGTGCCAGCTCACCATTAGGACAGGCTTCCTACGAGCAGTACTTC
CASSPLGQASYEQYF
>.|TRBV7-9|TRBJ2-7|.
TGTTCCAGCAGCTTAGGGGCAGGGATGCCCTACGAGCAGTACTTC
CSSSLGAGMPYEQYF
>TRBD1|TRBV28|TRBJ2-7|.
TGTGCCAGCAGTTGGACAGGGCACTCCTACGAGCAGTACTTC
CASSWTGHSYEQYF
>.|TRBV6-6|TRBJ1-1|.
TGTGCCAGCAGTACGGGTGGTGTGGGGCTGAACACTGAAGCTTTCTTT
CASSTGGVGLNTEAFF
>.|TRBV5-5|TRBJ2-2|.
TGTGCCAGCAGCTTGCGGACAGAGACCGGGGAGCTGTTTTTT
CASSLRTETGELFF
>TRBD1|TRBV2|TRBJ1-6|.
TGTGCCAGCAGACTAACGACAGGGGGCTCCAATTCACCCCTCCACTTT
CASRLTTGGSNSPLHF
>.|TRBV6-5|TRBJ1-4|.
TGTGCCAGCAGTCAGACAGTTAATGAAAAACTGTTTTTT
CASSQTVNEKLFF
>TRBD1|TRBV9|TRBJ2-1|.
TGTGCCAGCAGCGCGGGACAGGACTTTTACAATGAGCAGTTCTTC
CASSAGQDFYNEQFF
>TRBD1|TRBV2|TRBJ2-7|.
TGTGCCAGCAGTCCACTGCAGGGGGCAGTATCCTACGAGCAGTACTTC
CASSPLQGAVSYEQYF
>TRBD2|TRBV4-3|TRBJ2-3|.
TGCGCCAGCAGCCGAACCGGACGGACTAGCGGGGGGGGTCGGGATACGCAGTATTTT
CASSRTGRTSGGGRDTQYF
>.|TRBV5-4|TRBJ2-5|.
TGTGCCAGCAGCTTGGAAGGGAGGGAGACCCAGTACTTC
CASSLEGRETQYF
>TRBD1|TRBV27|TRBJ1-1|.
TGTGCCAGCAGTTTAGGATGGACAGGGGGCACTGAAGCTTTCTTT
CASSLGWTGGTEAFF
>TRBD1|TRBV15|TRBJ1-1|.
TGTGCCACCAGCAGCACTCGGGACAGTTTCACTGAAGCTTTCTTT
CATSSTRDSFTEAFF